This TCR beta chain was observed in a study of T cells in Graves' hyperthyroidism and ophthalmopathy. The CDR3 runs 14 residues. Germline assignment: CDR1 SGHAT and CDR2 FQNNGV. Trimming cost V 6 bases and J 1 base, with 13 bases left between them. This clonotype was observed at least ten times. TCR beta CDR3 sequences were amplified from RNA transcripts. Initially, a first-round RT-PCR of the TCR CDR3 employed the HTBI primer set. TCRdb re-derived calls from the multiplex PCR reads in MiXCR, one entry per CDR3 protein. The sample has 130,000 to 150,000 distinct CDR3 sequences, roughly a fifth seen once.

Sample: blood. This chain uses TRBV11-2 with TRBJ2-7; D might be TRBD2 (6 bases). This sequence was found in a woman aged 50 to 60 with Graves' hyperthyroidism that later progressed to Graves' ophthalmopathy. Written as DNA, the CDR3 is TGTGCCAGCAGATACCCGGGACTTTCCTACGAGCAGTACTTC. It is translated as CASRYPGLSYEQYF.